Described below is a single T cell receptor beta chain sequence and its context. The antigen is not known. The entry originates in a study of shared clonotypes between healthy human individuals. Findings and limits, study-wide: Owing to a small donor count, the genetic and exposure-history diversity represented was limited. Clonotypes which were not shared had lower generation probabilities than clonotypes that all four donors shared.

Researchers ran the assay at a deep level. The method was immunoSEQ multiplex PCR; TCRdb's version includes in-frame clones alone and lacks a portion of them. The sample comprises 1,400,000 or so clones, about 98.5% of which are singletons, and 0.36% rests with the top ten. Trimming shortened V by 1 base and J by 5 bases, and 18 bases separated the two germline ends. The CDR3 has 17 amino acids. Germline V gives CDR1 MNHEY, CDR2 SMNVEV (reference sequence). The V and J genes are TRBV27 and TRBJ1-3; D unresolved. What was sequenced was naive CD4+ T cells sorted from blood. The subset was: CD45RA+ positively selected. The receptor was isolated from a young man in good health. The CDR3 region is CASSLFSAADKRNTIYF. The CDR3 coding sequence is TGTGCCAGCAGTTTATTTTCGGCCGCCGACAAAAGAAACACCATATATTTT.